This paragraph reports one T cell receptor beta chain. Germline CDR1 is SGHNT and CDR2 is YYREEE (reference sequence). The germline V and J ends were trimmed by 1 base and 2 bases, with 15 bases remaining between them. This CDR3 contains 16 residues. This specimen belongs to a study of blood T cell repertoires in COVID-19. Study in general: Whether acute or convalescent, the COVID-19 samples came from the United States, Italy and Spain. Sources were T cells, B-cell-depleted T cells, or PBMCs; the material itself was cDNA or gDNA.

Under the authors' procedure: Using reference gene primer amplification, nucleated cell counts were estimated. The assay was immunoSEQ multiplex PCR, and TCRdb's table has in-frame clones only and misses some. V and J calls and clone size are those listed in that table; D and trimming were worked out from the DNA. This table holds a few hundred thousand clones, more than 70% found once. The specimen sequenced was peripheral blood. V and J are TRBV5-4 and TRBJ1-2; D gene unclear. This TCR was recovered from a woman between 50 and 59 years old with acute or convalescent COVID-19. CDR3 region: CASSLLARARNYGYTF. CDR3 nucleotide sequence: TGTGCCAGCAGCTTGCTCGCGAGGGCGCGGAACTATGGCTACACCTTC.